The T cell receptor beta chain described here comes from a study of cytomegalovirus exposure and HLA in healthy donors. Primers for the PCR totalled 60 Vbeta and 13 Jbeta. TCRdb's copy holds only in-frame clones and misses some; the assay was immunoSEQ multiplex PCR. The repertoire holds 150,000 to 200,000 clones, under 85% seen once, with roughly 3% in the top ten. Trimming stripped 6 bases from V and 6 bases from J, with 27 bases between. From germline, CDR1 is SGHRS and CDR2 YFSETQ. CDR3 length: 18 amino acids. As concerns this clone: No antigen is known for it.

Regarding donors, all were healthy bone marrow donors. Findings and limits, study-wide: Trimming of TCR beta V- and J-genes showed a link, identified in a later analysis, to a missense DCLRE1C variant. In an earlier analysis, most TCR beta V segments were productive about 87% or about 30% of the time.

J is TRBJ2-2 and V is TRBV5-1; possible D gene TRBD2, 6 bases. The TCR comes from a female donor in good health and CMV-seronegative. The sequenced material came from PBMCs. The CDR3 DNA follows: TGCGCCAGCATCCCGTACCCTCCAAGAGGCGGGGTTCCCGGGGAGCTGTTTTTT. Translating gives CASIPYPPRGGVPGELFF. The whole variable domain, remainder taken from reference TRBV5-1 and TRBJ2-2, is KAGVTQTPRYLIKTRGQQVTLSCSPISGHRSVSWYQQTPGQGLQFLFEYFSETQRNKGNFPGRFSGRQFSNSRSEMNVSTLELGDSALYLCASIPYPPRGGVPGELFFGEGSRLTVL.